A single sample gave rise to the 22 T cell receptor beta chains below, sequenced in a study of T cells in localized non-small cell lung cancer (dated by TCRdb to 2018 to 2021). Library preparation used the immunoSEQ multiplex PCR assay. Sourced from immuneACCESS, this table was stored by TCRdb with only in-frame sequences that have V and J called. A share of the clones is absent; for the studies checked, an unresolved V gene accounts for under half, and the remainder has no known explanation. This sample has over 45,000 clones in its table, and more than 85% of those were observed once. 16% of the sample goes to the ten largest clones. The sequencing used PBMCs, collected before any cancer treatment. The source of these receptors is a female donor with stage II lung adenocarcinoma.

The chain uses TRBV4-1 and TRBJ2-4; the match to TRBD1 covers 9 bases. There are 17 residues in the CDR3. V shed 0 bases and J 2 bases; nucleotides not matched to a gene: 5. Germline V gives CDR1 MGHRA, CDR2 YSYEKL. This CDR3 is CASSQDGTGTSKNIQYF. DNA of the CDR3: TGCGCCAGCAGCCAAGATGGGACAGGGACCTCCAAAAACATTCAGTACTTC.

This clone showed up just a few times. The chain uses TRBV5-6 and TRBJ1-2; 9 bases are shared with TRBD1. Germline lookup yields CDR1 SGHDT and CDR2 YYEEEE. This CDR3 has 14 residues. The V gene end was trimmed by 6 bases and the J gene end by 0 bases; junction bases not matched to a gene: 3. This chain's CDR3 is CASNDRGTNYGYTF. The CDR3 DNA reads as TGTGCCAGCAACGACAGGGGGACTAACTATGGCTACACCTTC.

The gene calls are TRBV2 and TRBJ2-7; D unresolved. The germline V gene has CDR1 SNHLY and CDR2 FYNNEI. Trimming took off 7 bases at V and 4 bases at J, with 8 bases between the two ends. CDR3 length: 11 residues. DNA for the CDR3: TGTGCCAGCACCCAGACATACGAGCAGTACTTC. Protein product: CASTQTYEQYF.

The chain joins TRBV6-5 to TRBJ1-4, with D uncertain. The CDR3 has 16 residues. CDR1 MNHEY and CDR2 SVGAGI come from the germline V gene. V shed 2 bases and J shed 0 bases, with 10 bases lying between them. CDR3 coding DNA: TGTGCCAGCAGTTACGGGAGAACGACAACTAATGAAAAACTGTTTTTT. Residues: CASSYGRTTTNEKLFF.

The chain uses TRBV30 and TRBJ1-3; D gene ambiguous. The CDR3 is 15 amino acids. The V end was cut by 0 bases, the J end by 4 bases, with 13 bases between. The germline V gene encodes CDR1 GTSNPN and CDR2 SVGIG (reference sequence). The CDR3 bases are TGTGCCTGGAGTGTATATGCGGGAATCGGAAACACCATATATTTT. Its translation: CAWSVYAGIGNTIYF.

The rearrangement uses TRBV11-2 and TRBJ1-4; D may be TRBD1 (5 bases). Trimming stripped 1 base from V and 8 bases from J, with 11 bases between. The CDR3 loop spans 14 amino acids. Germline V gene sequence: CDR1 SGHAT, CDR2 FQNNGV. The DNA of the CDR3 is TGTGCCAGCAGCTTAGCGGCAGGGTGGGAAAAACTGTTTTTT. It encodes CASSLAAGWEKLFF.

The chain combines TRBV27 with TRBJ2-5; 7 bases are a match to TRBD2. After removal of 5 bases from V and 7 bases from J, the junction contained 10 bases not matched to a gene. Germline-derived CDR1 and CDR2 are MNHEY and SMNVEV (reference sequence). CDR3 length equals 14 residues. The CDR3 DNA follows: TGTGCCAGCAGTGTACTAGCGTCGGGGGGGACCCAGTACTTC. It specifies CASSVLASGGTQYF.

The chain has TRBV5-5 and TRBJ1-2; D remains unclear. The CDR3 loop spans 14 amino acids. CDR1 and CDR2 from the germline V gene are SGHKS and YYEKEE (reference sequence). V lost 3 bases to trimming and J lost 7 bases, with 16 bases between them. CDR3 in amino acids: CASSSHRVQLGYTF. The CDR3 DNA reads as TGTGCCAGCAGCTCCCACCGGGTTCAACTTGGCTACACCTTC.

J is TRBJ2-3 and V is TRBV6-4; TRBD2 agrees at 7 bases. J gave up 0 bases and V 6 bases, and 9 bases lay outside the gene matches. CDR1 and CDR2 (germline): MRHNA, SNTAGT. The CDR3 loop spans 16 amino acids. The CDR3 sequence: CASSPGLGRSTDTQYF. The CDR3 nucleotides read TGTGCCAGCAGCCCCGGACTAGGCCGTAGCACAGATACGCAGTATTTT.

The chain combines TRBV6-5 with TRBJ1-2; D possibly corresponds to TRBD1 (5 bases). The CDR3 sequence is 13 residues long. CDR1 is MNHEY, CDR2 SVGAGI, per germline. V shed 4 bases and J shed 4 bases, with 10 bases lying between them. Written as DNA, the CDR3 is TGTGCCAGCAGTTCAGGACACCTCTATGGCTACACCTTC. Translating it yields CASSSGHLYGYTF.

The rearrangement links TRBV5-4 to TRBJ1-1, with 9 bases that match TRBD1. V lost 4 bases, J lost 1 base, and 5 bases stayed unmatched. In germline, CDR1 is SGHNT, CDR2 YYREEE (reference sequence). The CDR3 runs to 15 residues. The CDR3: CASSGGTGTNTEAFF. The CDR3 coding sequence is TGTGCCAGCAGCGGTGGGACAGGGACGAACACTGAAGCTTTCTTT. Drawing the rest from reference TRBV5-4 and TRBJ1-1, the complete variable domain is ETGVTQSPTHLIKTRGQQVTLRCSSQSGHNTVSWYQQALGQGPQFIFQYYREEENGRGNFPPRFSGLQFPNYSSELNVNALELDDSALYLCASSGGTGTNTEAFFGQGTRLTVV.

This chain connects TRBV2 to TRBJ1-4, with D perhaps matching TRBD1 (6 bases). Trimming removed 6 bases from V and 4 bases from J, with 12 bases in between. Germline-derived CDR1 and CDR2 are SNHLY and FYNNEI. The CDR3 is 14 residues long. The CDR3 nucleotides are TGTGCCAGCAGACGAACAGGGTATAATGAAAAACTGTTTTTT. Residues: CASRRTGYNEKLFF.

The genes are TRBV7-2 and TRBJ1-1; no definite D call. Trimming took off 4 bases at V and 3 bases at J, with 12 bases between the two ends. This CDR3 has 14 residues. Germline CDR1 SGHTA, CDR2 FQGNSA. The CDR3 reads CASSYRTDYTEAFF. The CDR3 nucleotides read TGTGCCAGCAGCTATAGGACGGATTACACTGAAGCTTTCTTT.

J is TRBJ2-1 and V is TRBV27; tentative D call: TRBD2 (5 bases). The CDR3 contains 14 residues. V was cut by 8 bases and J by 8 bases, with 19 bases left in between. The V gene's germline CDR1 is MNHEY and CDR2 SMNVEV (reference sequence). CDR3 nucleotides: TGTGCCAGCGGCCTAGCACGGGCGGGCGATGAGCAGTTCTTC. Protein sequence: CASGLARAGDEQFF.

The gene calls are TRBV4-1 and TRBJ2-3; D not resolved. Germline lookup yields CDR1 MGHRA and CDR2 YSYEKL. V shed 4 bases and J shed 3 bases, with 17 bases lying between them. The CDR3 runs 16 residues. CDR3 bases: TGCGCCAGCAGCCGCCGGACCGGCCTGGGGACAGATACGCAGTATTTT. Its translation: CASSRRTGLGTDTQYF.

This clone showed up just once. The genes are TRBV19 and TRBJ1-2; unclear D gene. This CDR3 has 16 residues. V gave up 9 bases and J gave up 4 bases, with 24 bases separating them. Germline CDR1 and CDR2: LNHDA and SQIVND (reference sequence). In DNA, the CDR3 is TGTGCCAGCCGGCTTTCCCTGACCGCCGTGGGCTATGGCTACACCTTC. This codes for CASRLSLTAVGYGYTF.

Written as DNA, the CDR3 is TGTGCCAGTAGTATAGATCGAGATGTGAAGCAGTTCTTC. It codes for CASSIDRDVKQFF. This sequence joins TRBV19 and TRBJ2-1; unclear D gene. There are 13 residues in the CDR3. Germline CDR1 is LNHDA and CDR2 is SQIVND (reference sequence). The V end was cut by 0 bases, the J end by 11 bases, with 11 bases between.

The chain is built from TRBV5-5 and TRBJ2-7; D ambiguous. Germline-derived CDR1 and CDR2 are SGHKS and YYEKEE (reference sequence). The CDR3 totals 15 residues. The V and J ends lost 0 bases and 3 bases respectively, with 13 bases between them. The CDR3: CASSLAVDSFYEQYF. CDR3 nucleotide sequence: TGTGCCAGCAGCTTGGCCGTAGACTCTTTCTACGAGCAGTACTTC.

This clone occurred once. The chain couples TRBV7-9 to TRBJ1-4; 7 nucleotides match TRBD1. Germline CDR1 SEHNR, CDR2 FQNEAQ (reference sequence). The CDR3 sequence is 17 residues long. Germline trimming cut 5 bases from V and 6 bases from J; bases unmatched to any gene: 15. The CDR3 DNA sequence: TGTGCCAGCAGCCCATACGCCGAACAGGGGATACATGAAAAACTGTTTTTT. Its translation is CASSPYAEQGIHEKLFF.

CDR3: CASSYQGQPNTEAFF. CDR3 bases: TGTGCCAGCAGTTACCAGGGACAGCCGAACACTGAAGCTTTCTTT. This chain uses TRBV6-5 with TRBJ1-1, with TRBD1 identical over 7 bases. Germline V lookup: CDR1 MNHEY, CDR2 SVGAGI. CDR3 length: 15 amino acids. V lost 2 bases and J lost 1; bases outside the gene matches: 4.

This clone turned up a few times. The chain carries TRBV19 and TRBJ1-2; D perhaps matches TRBD1 (6 bases). Germline lookup yields CDR1 LNHDA and CDR2 SQIVND (reference sequence). The V and J ends lost 5 bases and 3 bases respectively, with 13 bases between them. This CDR3 is built from 14 residues. The CDR3 sequence: CASSLQGTDYGYTF. CDR3 bases: TGTGCCAGTAGTTTGCAGGGGACGGACTATGGCTACACCTTC. Based on the CDR3 plus reference TRBV19 and TRBJ1-2, the full variable domain is DGGITQSPKYLFRKEGQNVTLSCEQNLNHDAMYWYRQDPGQGLRLIYYSQIVNDFQKGDIAEGYSVSREKKESFPLTVTSAQKNPTAFYLCASSLQGTDYGYTFGSGTRLTVV.

This clone came up once. The chain uses TRBV9 and TRBJ2-7; TRBD2 is a possible D gene (6 bases). V was trimmed by 0 bases and J by 1 base, leaving 8 bases between them. CDR3 size: 14 residues. Germline V gene sequence: CDR1 SGDLS, CDR2 YYNGEE. The CDR3 nucleotides are TGTGCCAGCAGCGTAGGCGGGATGTCCTACGAGCAGTACTTC. Its translation is CASSVGGMSYEQYF.